A selection of T cell receptor beta chains follows, all from one sample in a study of HIV-infected children after antiretroviral therapy interruption. TCRdb redid the calling of the 3' RACE reads with MiXCR, one entry per CDR3 protein. Among about 15,000 distinct CDR3 sequences listed, roughly 3.5% were seen once. The material was CD45RA+ CD4+ T cells from PBMCs, obtained from a donor given antiretroviral therapy, either interrupted or continuous. The receptor set was obtained from a child aged 2-17 years with HIV. CDR3s leave out the opening cysteine and the closing phenylalanine or tryptophan. Where a row states a size, it is once, few, many or the class of an expanded clone; other rows omit it.

length,V,size,CDR3
11,TRBV12-3/TRBV12-4,many,ASSPDSSYEQY
12,TRBV7-2,many,ASSLEGEDYEQY
14,TRBV11-2,-,ASSTRQVNSYNEQF
14,TRBV5-1,many,ASSLGGTDSVYEQF
7,TRBV2,many,ASSEGGF
13,TRBV5-1,many,ASSLADGLGEKLF
10,TRBV29-1,many,SVAKANTEAF
15,TRBV10-3,many,AISDKGKEGSYNEQF
13,TRBV12-3/TRBV12-4,-,ASSRGTGDTDTQY
14,TRBV7-2,many,ASSAFTSGDHNEQF
14,TRBV27,-,ASSSGRLSGANVLT
11,TRBV12-3/TRBV12-4,many,ASRGTDYNEQF
13,TRBV5-1,medium-sized,ASSLTGGSDQPQH
13,TRBV20-1,medium-sized,SASQQGSHTDTQY
11,TRBV27,many,ASMEDGWTEAF
11,TRBV12-3/TRBV12-4,many,ASSLGQGLGQF
18,TRBV20-1,many,SGVPITLAGNGSSTDTQY
13,TRBV10-3,many,AISASGQFGTEAF
9,TRBV24-1,few,ATSDFREQF
13,TRBV29-1,few,SGALLAGGRGEQF
12,TRBV12-5,large,ASGPRTGGNGYT
13,TRBV24-1,medium-sized,ATSVRGGQGDTQY
15,TRBV27,many,ASSLSWTGGHNYGYT
15,TRBV27,many,ASSFRPTRDHDYEQY
9,TRBV20-1,medium-sized,SARDRPEAF
13,TRBV21-1,many,ASSKATANTGELF
12,TRBV4-2,many,ASSQAGGGETQY
14,TRBV7-9,many,ASSLMSPGNNQPQH
11,TRBV7-3,many,ASSAGQDYEQY
14,TRBV6-4,many,ASSALAGGYYNEQF
12,TRBV27,few,AIFRTATHNEQF
14,TRBV12-3/TRBV12-4,many,ASSRRTGQTNTEAF
12,TRBV28,many,ASRKAAGYQPQH
10,TRBV18,many,ASSPTEETQY
9,TRBV6-6,-,ASSNDRSYT
9,TRBV29-1,many,SASTGNGYT
13,TRBV7-3,many,ASSFLSGLHNEQF
11,TRBV6-5,many,ASGQGNYAEQF
10,TRBV20-1,many,SVLRTLYEQY
12,TRBV7-9,many,ASSFLQPPGEQY
14,TRBV20-1,many,SARDSTSGGSYEQY
11,TRBV7-9,many,ASSFTANEKLF
14,TRBV2,many,ASKGERVLTADTQY
13,TRBV7-9,medium-sized,ASSLGQGVAQPQH
9,TRBV2,many,ASSMNSPLH
15,TRBV5-8,medium-sized,ASSLRQGADVIQPQH
13,TRBV24-1,medium-sized,ATSGTGQDSYEQY
12,TRBV6-5,many,ASSYRELVDTQY
10,TRBV12-3/TRBV12-4,many,ASSWVNTEAF
12,TRBV19,medium-sized,ASRRQGGDYGYT
13,TRBV5-1,-,ASSLEGQGHYEQY
13,TRBV12-3/TRBV12-4,medium-sized,ASSLDWGGADEQY
10,TRBV12-3/TRBV12-4,many,ASSLDAGPGN
17,TRBV20-1,many,SARKQGQVVSQENQPQH
10,TRBV11-2,many,ASSALNEKLF
12,TRBV19,many,ASSISRLNTEAF
11,TRBV28,many,ASSLGGRNEQF